The sequence of this TCR beta chain was determined in a study of blood T cell repertoires in COVID-19. Whole-study context: PBMCs, B-cell-depleted T cells, or T cells provided the cDNA or gDNA that made up the material.

The germline gives CDR1 MNHEY, CDR2 SMNVEV (reference sequence). This CDR3 contains 15 residues. Deletions cut 3 bases from V and 3 bases from J, with 14 bases between. The Seattle patients, enrolled during active infection, were followed longitudinally. In the original processing: Counts of nucleated cells, estimated from reference gene primer amplification, were obtained. TCRdb's table, derived via immunoSEQ multiplex PCR, lists solely in-frame clones and lacks some. The DNA was the basis for D and trimming; V, J and clone size are from that table. The repertoire holds 450,000 or so clones, with approximately 92% as singletons.

The chain joins TRBV27 to TRBJ1-2; D ambiguous. What was sequenced was peripheral blood. The origin of this receptor is a man younger than 35 with COVID-19, enrolled during active disease. The CDR3: CASSFTVGGYYGYTF. The CDR3 region has the DNA TGTGCCAGCAGTTTTACCGTAGGAGGGTACTATGGCTACACCTTC.